These 26 T cell receptor beta chains were all obtained from the same sample, sequenced in a study of identical twins. TCRdb reanalysed the 5' RACE reads using MiXCR and keeps one entry per CDR3 protein. The sample holds hundreds of thousands of distinct CDR3 sequences; around 7% are singletons and the top ten take more than 3%. The same data also contributed to another study, on yellow fever vaccine responses in identical twins.

Sequencing was carried out using memory (CD45RO+) T cells sorted from blood. These receptors were collected from a woman aged 18 to 35 in good health.

The DNA for the CDR3 is TGTGCCAGCCATGACCGCCAAAATTCACCCCTCCACTTT. Amino acids: CASHDRQNSPLHF. The genes are TRBV6-2 or TRBV6-3 and TRBJ1-6; D ambiguous. The ends were cut back, 8 bases at V and 7 bases at J, with 12 bases in the middle. Germline CDR1 reads MNHEY; CDR2 reads SVGEGT. The CDR3 sequence is 13 residues long.

The V gene is TRBV5-6, the J gene TRBJ2-1, with 9 bases aligning to TRBD1. V lost 4 bases and J lost 8; bases outside the gene matches: 13. Germline values: CDR1 SGHDT, CDR2 YYEEEE. This CDR3 has 16 residues. The CDR3 region is CASSNAKGQGFYEQFF. The CDR3 DNA reads TGTGCCAGCAGCAATGCTAAGGGACAGGGATTCTATGAGCAGTTCTTC.

There are many counts of this clonotype. The V call is TRBV24-1, the J call TRBJ1-5; weak D call: TRBD1 (6 bases). This CDR3 region has 15 residues. Trimming took 9 bases from V and 1 from J, leaving 15 bases between them. The germline V gene encodes CDR1 KGHDR and CDR2 SFDVKD. CDR3: CATVGQRSSNQPQHF. Written as DNA, the CDR3 is TGTGCCACCGTCGGACAGAGATCAAGCAATCAGCCCCAGCATTTT.

V and J are TRBV28 and TRBJ1-1, with 7 bases matching TRBD1. The length of the CDR3 is 17 residues. CDR1 and CDR2 (germline): MDHEN, SYDVKM. With V trimmed by 1 base and J by 0 bases, 8 bases remained unmatched. CDR3 DNA: TGTGCCAGCAGTTTATCACGACAGGGAAAGTTGAACACTGAAGCTTTCTTT. Translation gives CASSLSRQGKLNTEAFF.

This clonotype was seen at least ten times. J is TRBJ2-7 and V is TRBV20-1; D remains unclear. V was clipped by 3 bases and J by 4 bases, with 10 bases between them. CDR1 is DFQATT and CDR2 is SNEGSKA in the germline V gene (reference sequence). The CDR3 length is 12 residues. The CDR3 sequence is CSASADPYEQYF. CDR3 DNA sequence: TGCAGTGCTAGCGCTGACCCGTACGAGCAGTACTTC.

The table lists this clonotype with a few counts. The chain links TRBV6-5 to TRBJ1-2; perhaps TRBD1 as D (5 bases). CDR3 size: 11 residues. With 10 bases removed from V and 4 bases from J, the gap between germline ends came to 10 bases. Germline V gene sequence: CDR1 MNHEY, CDR2 SVGAGI. CDR3 nucleotide sequence: TGTGCCACCCGCGGGGGCTATGGCTACACCTTC. Protein product: CATRGGYGYTF.

The CDR3: CASSGGGTNQPQHF. In DNA form, the CDR3 reads TGTGCCAGCAGCGGCGGGGGCACCAATCAGCCCCAGCATTTT. The chain is built from TRBV6-1 and TRBJ1-5, with TRBD1 as a possible D gene (6 bases). The CDR3 is made up of 14 amino acids. Per the germline V gene, CDR1 is MNHNS and CDR2 is SASEGT. Trimming pared 6 bases from V and 3 bases from J, leaving 12 bases between.

This clonotype was seen many times. The genes are TRBV9 and TRBJ2-1; tentatively, D is TRBD2 (6 bases). Deletions cut 4 bases from V and 0 bases from J, with 14 bases between. From germline, CDR1 is SGDLS and CDR2 YYNGEE. The CDR3 has 16 amino acids. In DNA, the CDR3 is TGTGCCAGCAGCACGGGACTCCCTATCTCCTACAATGAGCAGTTCTTC. Translation: CASSTGLPISYNEQFF.

In its sample, this clonotype was seen a few times. The V call is TRBV12-3 or TRBV12-4, the J call TRBJ1-6; D is perhaps TRBD1 (5 bases). Trimming took off 7 bases at V and 6 bases at J, with 10 bases between the two ends. The CDR3 is made up of 13 amino acids. The CDR3: CASKDSLNSPLHF. CDR3 bases: TGTGCCAGCAAAGACAGCCTTAATTCACCCCTCCACTTT.

The V gene is TRBV4-1, the J gene TRBJ2-7, with 7 bases fitting TRBD1. Germline CDR1 and CDR2: MGHRA and YSYEKL. After removal of 5 bases from V and 3 bases from J, the junction contained 22 bases not matched to a gene. The CDR3 extends over 19 amino acids. CDR3 region: CASSSKGAITAKPVYEQYF. DNA for the CDR3: TGCGCCAGCAGCTCGAAGGGGGCCATTACAGCAAAACCCGTCTACGAGCAGTACTTC.

The chain carries TRBV6-5 and TRBJ1-1, with D maybe TRBD1 (6 bases). Germline loops: CDR1 MNHEY, CDR2 SVGAGI. The CDR3 runs to 15 residues. Deletions cut 4 bases from V and 0 bases from J, with 12 bases between. The CDR3 DNA reads TGTGCCAGCAGTTCCGGACAGACCTTGAACACTGAAGCTTTCTTT. Amino acids: CASSSGQTLNTEAFF.

This clonotype came up many times. V usage is TRBV28 and J usage is TRBJ2-1; 9 bases agree with TRBD1. This CDR3 spans 14 amino acids. The V gene end was trimmed by 7 bases and the J gene end by 8 bases; junction bases not matched to a gene: 9. Germline V gene sequence: CDR1 MDHEN, CDR2 SYDVKM. The CDR3 bases are TGTGCCAGCACCGGGACAGGGTGGGGATATGAGCAGTTCTTC. Residues: CASTGTGWGYEQFF.

This clonotype has a count of ten or more. The J gene is TRBJ2-1, the V gene TRBV10-3, with 8 bases matching TRBD1. V lost 7 bases to trimming and J lost 7 bases; unmatched junction nucleotides: 12. The germline CDR1 and CDR2 sequences are ENHRY and SYGVKD. The CDR3 extends over 15 amino acids. The CDR3 DNA sequence: TGTGCCATCACCTTCGGACAGGGATTGAGGAATGAGCAGTTCTTC. Its translation: CAITFGQGLRNEQFF.

This clonotype was counted ten times or more. V usage is TRBV10-1 and J usage is TRBJ2-1; 7 bases are a match to TRBD1. CDR1 and CDR2 from the germline V gene are WNHNN and SYGVQD (reference sequence). The junction had 2 bases not matched to a gene; V was cut back by 0 bases and J by 3 bases. The CDR3 is 15 residues long. CDR3 coding DNA: TGCGCCAGCAGTGAGTCCGGGACAGACTACAATGAGCAGTTCTTC. This encodes CASSESGTDYNEQFF.

This clonotype showed up many times. The chain links TRBV10-3 to TRBJ2-7; 9 positions agree with TRBD1. This CDR3 is built from 13 residues. The germline V gene has CDR1 ENHRY and CDR2 SYGVKD. J lost 2 bases, V lost 5 bases, and 1 base had no gene match. This CDR3 reads CAISRDRAYEQYF. In nucleotides, the CDR3 is TGTGCCATCAGTCGGGACAGGGCCTACGAGCAGTACTTC.

About this clonotype itself: A much larger clone lies one base from this, so it may be a read error. The chain uses TRBV20-1 and TRBJ2-1; 16 bases are a match to TRBD2. CDR3 length equals 18 residues. CDR1 is DFQATT, CDR2 SNEGSKA, per germline (reference sequence). CDR3 amino acids: CSDRGTSGGGKTYNEQFF. Written as DNA, the CDR3 is TGCAGTGATAGAGGGACTAGCGGGGGGGGAAAAACCTACAATGAGCAGTTCTTC.

The table lists this clonotype with a few counts. This sequence joins TRBV5-1 and TRBJ2-2; 8 bases agree with TRBD2. Trimming removed 0 bases from V and 1 base from J; junction bases left unmatched: 2. Looked up from germline, CDR1 is SGHRS and CDR2 is YFSETQ. The CDR3 has 16 amino acids. This CDR3 is CASSLVLAENTGELFF. In DNA form, the CDR3 reads TGCGCCAGCAGCTTGGTACTAGCGGAGAACACCGGGGAGCTGTTTTTT.

The chain is built from TRBV5-1 and TRBJ1-6; a possible D gene is TRBD1 (6 bases). V was trimmed by 0 bases and J by 8 bases, leaving 18 bases between them. This CDR3 is 17 amino acids long. CDR1 SGHRS and CDR2 YFSETQ come from the germline V gene. In DNA, the CDR3 is TGCGCCAGCAGCTTGGCGCAACAGGGAATGGTGTATTCACCCCTCCACTTT. It encodes CASSLAQQGMVYSPLHF.

The chain employs TRBV12-3 or TRBV12-4 and TRBJ2-1; D possibly uses TRBD1 or TRBD2 (5 bases each). This CDR3 has 16 amino acids. V lost 5 bases to trimming and J lost 1 base, with 15 bases between them. The CDR3 bases are TGTGCCAGCAGTCGTCCCGGGACCCTGTCCTACAATGAGCAGTTCTTC. Amino acids: CASSRPGTLSYNEQFF.

J is TRBJ2-7 and V is TRBV12-3 or TRBV12-4, with D unresolved. The CDR3 length is 14 residues. Trimming pared 4 bases from V and 2 bases from J, leaving 12 bases between. The CDR3 spells CASSSPELPYEQYF. CDR3 DNA: TGTGCCAGCAGTTCACCCGAGCTACCCTACGAGCAGTACTTC.

The table lists this clonotype with many counts. The rearrangement uses TRBV3-1 and TRBJ2-1; D unclear. This CDR3 comprises 15 residues. V was cut by 1 base and J by 5 bases, with 12 bases left in between. Germline CDR1 and CDR2: LGHDT and YNNKEL (reference sequence). CDR3 sequence: CASSQAPLLDNEQFF. CDR3 coding DNA: TGTGCCAGCAGCCAAGCCCCACTACTCGACAATGAGCAGTTCTTC.

This clonotype has a handful of counts. The V call is TRBV7-9, the J call TRBJ1-2; D is unresolved. The germline CDR1 and CDR2 sequences are SEHNR and FQNEAQ (reference sequence). Trimming shortened V by 2 bases and J by 2 bases, and 15 bases separated the two germline ends. The CDR3 is made up of 16 amino acids. The CDR3 bases are TGTGCCAGCAGCTTATTCCTGACAAGCCAAAACTATGGCTACACCTTC. Translating it yields CASSLFLTSQNYGYTF.

The sample holds a few counts of this clonotype. The gene calls are TRBV7-8 and TRBJ2-2; D possibly corresponds to TRBD1 (5 bases). This CDR3 spans 14 amino acids. Trimming left V 2 bases short and J 6 bases short, with 10 bases between. Germline CDR1 and CDR2: SGHVS and FQNEAQ. CDR3 loop: CASSLRGDPGELFF. The CDR3 DNA sequence: TGTGCCAGCAGCTTAAGGGGTGACCCCGGGGAGCTGTTTTTT.

At least ten counts were recorded for this clonotype. The rearrangement joins TRBV5-1 to TRBJ2-1; possibly TRBD2 for D (6 bases). Germline CDR1 and CDR2: SGHRS and YFSETQ. Trimming cost V 1 base and J 9 bases, with 11 bases left between them. This CDR3 is built from 13 residues. CDR3 nucleotide sequence: TGCGCCAGCAGCTTGTGGGCGGGAAGTGAGCAGTTCTTC. Translating gives CASSLWAGSEQFF.

This chain links TRBV4-1 with TRBJ2-6, with D unclear. In germline, CDR1 is MGHRA, CDR2 YSYEKL. The CDR3 extends over 18 amino acids. V was clipped by 1 base and J by 0 bases, with 13 bases between them. The CDR3 protein is CASSQVGSHFSGANVLTF. CDR3 nucleotides: TGCGCCAGCAGCCAAGTGGGGTCACATTTCTCTGGGGCCAACGTCCTGACTTTC.

This clonotype occurred many times. In DNA, the CDR3 is TGTGCCATCAGTGAACCGACAGTGAACACTGAAGCTTTCTTT. Its translation: CAISEPTVNTEAFF. The chain recombines TRBV10-3 with TRBJ1-1, with a tentative D call TRBD1 (5 bases). The CDR3 sequence is 14 residues long. Germline assignment: CDR1 ENHRY and CDR2 SYGVKD. V was trimmed by 3 bases and J by 0 bases, leaving 8 bases between them.